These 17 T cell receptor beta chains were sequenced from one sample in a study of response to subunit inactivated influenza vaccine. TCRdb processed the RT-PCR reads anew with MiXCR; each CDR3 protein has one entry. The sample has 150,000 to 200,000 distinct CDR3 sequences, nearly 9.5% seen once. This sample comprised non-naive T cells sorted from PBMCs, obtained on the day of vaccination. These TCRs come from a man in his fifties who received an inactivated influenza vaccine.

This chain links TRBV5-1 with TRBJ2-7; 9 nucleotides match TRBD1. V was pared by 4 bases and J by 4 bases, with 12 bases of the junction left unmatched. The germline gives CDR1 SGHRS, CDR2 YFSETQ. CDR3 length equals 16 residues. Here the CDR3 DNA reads TGCGCCAGCAGCCCGTCAACAGGGGGCATCGGATACGAGCAGTACTTC. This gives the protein CASSPSTGGIGYEQYF.

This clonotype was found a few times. The CDR3 DNA is TGTGCCAGCAGTTACGCCATCACCGGGGAGCTGTTTTTT. Protein sequence: CASSYAITGELFF. The chain has TRBV6-2 or TRBV6-3 and TRBJ2-2; D uncertain. The V end lost 2 bases, the J end lost 4 bases, and 5 bases lay between the germline ends. The germline V gene encodes CDR1 MNHEY and CDR2 SVGEGT. The CDR3 extends over 13 amino acids.

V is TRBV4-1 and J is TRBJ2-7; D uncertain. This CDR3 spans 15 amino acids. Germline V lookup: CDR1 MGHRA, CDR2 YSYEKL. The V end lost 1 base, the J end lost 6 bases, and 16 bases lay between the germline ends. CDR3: CASSQVTVGLAEQYF. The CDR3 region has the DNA TGCGCCAGCAGCCAAGTGACCGTGGGTCTTGCCGAGCAGTACTTC.

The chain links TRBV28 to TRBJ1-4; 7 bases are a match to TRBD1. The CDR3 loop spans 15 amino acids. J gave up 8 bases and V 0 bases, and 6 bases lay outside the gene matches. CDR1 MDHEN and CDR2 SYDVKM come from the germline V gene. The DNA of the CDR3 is TGTGCCAGCAGTTTATGGGCAGGGGGGGAAGAAAAACTGTTTTTT. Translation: CASSLWAGGEEKLFF. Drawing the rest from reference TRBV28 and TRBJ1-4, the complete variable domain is DVKVTQSSRYLVKRTGEKVFLECVQDMDHENMFWYRQDPGLGLRLIYFSYDVKMKEKGDIPEGYSVSREKKERFSLILESASTNQTSMYLCASSLWAGGEEKLFFGSGTQLSVL.

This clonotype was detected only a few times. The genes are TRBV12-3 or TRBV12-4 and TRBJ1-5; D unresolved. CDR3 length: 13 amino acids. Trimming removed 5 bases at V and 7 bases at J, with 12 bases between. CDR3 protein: CASSLYDKQPQHF. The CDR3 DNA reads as TGTGCCAGCAGTCTTTATGACAAACAGCCCCAGCATTTT.

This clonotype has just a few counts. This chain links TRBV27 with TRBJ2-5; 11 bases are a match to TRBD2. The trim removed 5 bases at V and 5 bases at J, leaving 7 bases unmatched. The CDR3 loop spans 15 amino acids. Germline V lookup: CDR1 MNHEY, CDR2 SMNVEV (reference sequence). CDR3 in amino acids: CASSPRLAGGETQYF. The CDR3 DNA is TGTGCCAGCAGTCCCCGGCTAGCGGGGGGCGAGACCCAGTACTTC.

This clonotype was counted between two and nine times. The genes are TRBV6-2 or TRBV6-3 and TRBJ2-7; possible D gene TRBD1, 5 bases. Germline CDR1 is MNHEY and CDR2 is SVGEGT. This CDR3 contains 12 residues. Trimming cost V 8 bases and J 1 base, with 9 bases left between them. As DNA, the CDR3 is TGTGCCAGCCGGAGACAGTCCTACGAGCAGTACTTC. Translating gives CASRRQSYEQYF.

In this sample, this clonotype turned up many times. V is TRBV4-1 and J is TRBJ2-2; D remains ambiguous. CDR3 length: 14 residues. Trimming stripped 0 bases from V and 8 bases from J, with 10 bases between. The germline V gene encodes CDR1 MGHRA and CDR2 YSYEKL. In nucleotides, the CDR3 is TGCGCCAGCAGCCAAGATCCAGGCGTGGGGGAGCTGTTTTTT. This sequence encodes CASSQDPGVGELFF.

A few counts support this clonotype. For the CDR3, the DNA is TGTGCCAGCAGACCCGGACTAGCGGGCTCCTACGAGCAGTACTTC. Residues: CASRPGLAGSYEQYF. The chain recombines TRBV28 with TRBJ2-7; 11 nucleotides agree with TRBD2. Germline values: CDR1 MDHEN, CDR2 SYDVKM. The CDR3 covers 15 residues. With 6 bases clipped from V and 0 bases from J, the junction kept 4 bases outside the gene matches.

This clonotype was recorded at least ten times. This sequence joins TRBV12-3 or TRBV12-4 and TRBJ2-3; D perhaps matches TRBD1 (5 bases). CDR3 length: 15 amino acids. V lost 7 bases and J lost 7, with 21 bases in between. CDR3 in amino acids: CASTPSEQASYTQYF. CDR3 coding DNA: TGTGCCAGCACCCCATCGGAACAGGCCTCCTATACGCAGTATTTT.

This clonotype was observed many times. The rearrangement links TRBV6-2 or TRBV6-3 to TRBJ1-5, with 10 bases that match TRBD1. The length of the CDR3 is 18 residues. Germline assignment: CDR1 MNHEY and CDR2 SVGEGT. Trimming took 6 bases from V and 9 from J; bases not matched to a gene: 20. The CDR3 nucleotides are TGTGCCAGCAGACGCCGGGACAGGGGAAGAGAGGAACGGGGGCCCCAGCATTTT. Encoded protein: CASRRRDRGREERGPQHF.

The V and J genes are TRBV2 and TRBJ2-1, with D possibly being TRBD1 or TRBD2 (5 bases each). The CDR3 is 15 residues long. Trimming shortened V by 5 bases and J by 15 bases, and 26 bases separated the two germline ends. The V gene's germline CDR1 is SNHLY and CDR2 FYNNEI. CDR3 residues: CASSTSPGSGTPSFF. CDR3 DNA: TGTGCCAGCAGTACATCTCCGGGCTCCGGGACCCCATCGTTCTTC.

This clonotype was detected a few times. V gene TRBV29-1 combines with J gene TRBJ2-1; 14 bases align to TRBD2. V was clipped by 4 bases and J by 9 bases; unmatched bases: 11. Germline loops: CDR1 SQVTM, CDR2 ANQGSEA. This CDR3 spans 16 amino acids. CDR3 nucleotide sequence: TGCAGCGTTGTACGGCAGGGACTAGCGGGAGTAGGTGAGCAGTTCTTC. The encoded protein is CSVVRQGLAGVGEQFF.

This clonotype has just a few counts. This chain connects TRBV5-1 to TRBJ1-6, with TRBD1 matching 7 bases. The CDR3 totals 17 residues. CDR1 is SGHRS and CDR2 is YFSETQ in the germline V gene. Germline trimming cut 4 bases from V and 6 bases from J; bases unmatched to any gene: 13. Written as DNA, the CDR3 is TGCGCCAGCAGCATCTCGACAGGGACCATTTCTAATTCACCCCTCCACTTT. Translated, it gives CASSISTGTISNSPLHF.

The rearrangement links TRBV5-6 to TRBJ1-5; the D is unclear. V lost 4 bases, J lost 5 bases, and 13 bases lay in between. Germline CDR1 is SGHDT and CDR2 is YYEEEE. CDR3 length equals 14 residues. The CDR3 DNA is TGTGCCAGCAGCGCGAGGTCCGGTCATCAGCCCCAGCATTTT. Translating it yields CASSARSGHQPQHF.

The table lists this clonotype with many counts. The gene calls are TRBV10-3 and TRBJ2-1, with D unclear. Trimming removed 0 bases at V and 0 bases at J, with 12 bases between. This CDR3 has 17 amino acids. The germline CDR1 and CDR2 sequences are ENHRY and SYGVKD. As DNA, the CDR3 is TGTGCCATCAGTGAGTCTTGGGCAGCTAGCTCCTACAATGAGCAGTTCTTC. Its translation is CAISESWAASSYNEQFF.

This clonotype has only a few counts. In DNA form, the CDR3 reads TGTGCCAGCAGTTCCCACCGTGGGCTTTCACCCCTCCACTTT. Translation gives CASSSHRGLSPLHF. The rearrangement joins TRBV28 to TRBJ1-6; D gene unclear. There are 14 residues in the CDR3. Germline CDR1 MDHEN, CDR2 SYDVKM. V was cut by 4 bases and J by 9 bases, with 13 bases left in between.